The 11 T cell receptor beta chains listed next were all sequenced from one sample in a study of beta chain features in type 1 diabetes (dated by TCRdb to 2016 to 2019). The antigens for these receptors are not known. Receptor libraries were prepared by the immunoSEQ multiplex PCR assay. All of the isolated RNA was reverse transcribed with the High Capacity cDNA Reverse Transcription Kit, so expressed TCRB transcripts were sequenced. TCRdb took over this immuneACCESS table, retaining in-frame rearrangements with V and J assigned. Such tables are incomplete; in checked studies, under half of the missing clones stem from an unresolved V gene, and the remainder is unexplained. This sample is represented by under 200,000 clones; 6.5% to 10% of them were singletons. The top ten hold more than 0.45% of the sample. What the work shows at the level of the full study, not this receptor alone: Type 1 diabetes patients showed a moderate but significant shortening of TCRB CDR3 length in all four CD4+ subsets.

The sequenced material came from central memory CD4+ T cells from blood. These receptor sequences come from a young woman with type 1 diabetes.

This chain joins TRBV7-2 and TRBJ2-1; 7 positions agree with TRBD2. The V gene end was trimmed by 0 bases and the J gene end by 7 bases; junction bases not matched to a gene: 6. Looked up from germline, CDR1 is SGHTA and CDR2 is FQGNSA. The CDR3 runs 15 residues. For the CDR3, the DNA is TGTGCCAGCAGCTTAGCGGGAGGGTCTTGGAATGAGCAGTTCTTC. Residues: CASSLAGGSWNEQFF.

This clone was observed a handful of times. This chain uses TRBV10-3 with TRBJ2-1, with a weak D call TRBD1 (6 bases). Germline V gene sequence: CDR1 ENHRY, CDR2 SYGVKD. Trimming took off 6 bases at V and 2 bases at J, with 14 bases between the two ends. The CDR3 extends over 15 amino acids. This CDR3 reads CAIREETGAYNEQFF. The CDR3 DNA reads TGTGCCATCAGGGAAGAGACAGGCGCCTACAATGAGCAGTTCTTC.

This clone was picked up a small number of times. J is TRBJ2-5 and V is TRBV11-3, with TRBD2 matching 7 bases. After removal of 1 base from V and 5 bases from J, the junction contained 7 bases not matched to a gene. This CDR3 is built from 15 residues. Germline CDR1 SGHNT, CDR2 YENEEA. DNA for the CDR3: TGTGCCAGCAGCTTAGGATTAGGGAGGGGCGAGACCCAGTACTTC. Its protein product is CASSLGLGRGETQYF.

In its sample, this clone was seen a few times. In DNA form, the CDR3 reads TGTGCCAGCAGTGTTAGGGCGGGACTCGGCTACGAGCAGTACTTC. It is translated as CASSVRAGLGYEQYF. This chain connects TRBV11-1 to TRBJ2-7, with D possibly matching TRBD2 (6 bases). This CDR3 spans 15 amino acids. The V end lost 6 bases, the J end lost 3 bases, and 18 bases lay between the germline ends. Looked up from germline, CDR1 is SGHAT and CDR2 is FQDESV (reference sequence).

This chain connects TRBV28 to TRBJ1-2; possible D gene TRBD1, 6 bases. This CDR3 comprises 12 residues. The V and J ends lost 5 bases and 5 bases respectively, with 9 bases between them. Germline assignment: CDR1 MDHEN and CDR2 SYDVKM. For the CDR3, the DNA is TGTGCCAGCAGTAGGGGGAGTTATGGCTACACCTTC. This sequence encodes CASSRGSYGYTF.

This chain joins TRBV7-2 and TRBJ2-2; 10 bases are a match to TRBD2. The CDR3 extends over 12 amino acids. Germline loops: CDR1 SGHTA, CDR2 FQGNSA. V lost 8 bases, J lost 6 bases, and 0 bases stayed unmatched. The CDR3 DNA reads TGTGCCAGCCTAGCGGGGGCCGGGGAGCTGTTTTTT. This codes for CASLAGAGELFF.

This clone was seen at least ten times. V and J are TRBV28 and TRBJ2-7; tentative D call: TRBD2 (6 bases). Per germline, CDR1 MDHEN and CDR2 SYDVKM. V was clipped by 7 bases and J by 1 base, with 11 bases between them. CDR3 size: 13 residues. Written as DNA, the CDR3 is TGTGCCAGCACGACGGGACTTTCCTACGAGCAGTACTTC. Amino acid sequence: CASTTGLSYEQYF.

This clone was observed a handful of times. This chain links TRBV5-6 with TRBJ1-1; maybe TRBD1 (6 bases). This CDR3 spans 12 amino acids. Deletions cut 2 bases from V and 11 bases from J, with 13 bases between. Germline V CDR1 and CDR2: SGHDT, YYEEEE. The DNA for the CDR3 is TGTGCCAGCAGCTTCAGAAACAGGGCGGCTTTCTTT. Amino acids: CASSFRNRAAFF.

The chain carries TRBV6-5 and TRBJ1-4; D gene ambiguous. The CDR3 is 15 amino acids. CDR1 is MNHEY and CDR2 is SVGAGI in the germline V gene. Trimming stripped 7 bases from V and 0 bases from J, with 12 bases between. CDR3 amino acids: CASTRGGSTNEKLFF. As DNA, the CDR3 is TGTGCCAGCACCCGTGGCGGATCAACTAATGAAAAACTGTTTTTT.

The table lists this clone with a few counts. The chain is built from TRBV7-9 and TRBJ2-1; unclear D gene. Trimming removed 1 base at V and 5 bases at J, with 12 bases between. The V gene's germline CDR1 is SEHNR and CDR2 FQNEAQ (reference sequence). The CDR3 is 15 amino acids. CDR3 amino acids: CASSLGLATDNEQFF. DNA for the CDR3: TGTGCCAGCAGCTTAGGGCTGGCTACAGACAATGAGCAGTTCTTC.

The chain carries TRBV2 and TRBJ2-5; the D is unclear. The germline gives CDR1 SNHLY, CDR2 FYNNEI. The CDR3 loop spans 13 amino acids. Between the trimmed V and J ends, which lost 4 bases and 1 base, there was a span of 7 bases. CDR3 bases: TGTGCCAGCAGTGGACAAATCCAAGAGACCCAGTACTTC. Translating it yields CASSGQIQETQYF.